In its sample, the clone carrying this T cell receptor beta chain was seen many times. What it binds is unknown. The entry originates in a study of identical twins. General study findings and limits: Fewer insertions were carried by abundant cord blood beta clonotypes, but none was seen in memory repertoires. Weaker excess sharing between twins was seen in beta out-of-frame sequences.

The germline V gene encodes CDR1 SNHLY and CDR2 FYNNEI. This CDR3 region has 13 residues. Trimming removed 4 bases at V and 5 bases at J, with 8 bases between. A universal primer site arose from template switching, and cDNA bore unique molecular identifiers. MiXCR was run by TCRdb on the 5' RACE reads, yielding one entry per CDR3 protein. The table has 450,000 or so distinct CDR3 sequences, 14% seen once. The same sample was also used in a study of yellow fever vaccine responses in identical twins.

The sequenced sample was CD4+ T cells sorted from blood. The J gene is TRBJ2-2, the V gene TRBV2, with D tentatively TRBD1 (5 bases). This TCR derives from a woman in her late teens or twenties in good health. The CDR3 DNA reads as TGTGCCAGCAGTGCGTCAGGGACCGGGGAGCTGTTTTTT. Protein: CASSASGTGELFF.